This T cell receptor (beta chain) originates from a study of cytomegalovirus exposure and HLA in healthy donors. V lost 4 bases, J lost 2 bases, and 7 bases stayed unmatched. The CDR3 extends over 16 amino acids. CDR1 SEHNR and CDR2 FQNEAQ come from the germline V gene (reference sequence). Study observations and caveats: In a later analysis, HLA-associated TCR beta chains were more clonally expanded than equally common others.

Researchers ran the PCR with 60 Vbeta and 13 Jbeta primers. Sequencing was performed with immunoSEQ multiplex PCR; in TCRdb, only in-frame clones are kept and a portion is missing. The sample shows some 130,000 clones, around 80% of them seen only once. Comment on this clone: The target antigen is unknown.

V and J are TRBV7-9 and TRBJ2-3, with 9 bases fitting TRBD1. This clonotype was sampled from a man in his forties in good health and CMV-seropositive. The sequenced sample was PBMCs. Here the CDR3 DNA reads TGTGCCAGCAGCTCTCCGGGACAGGGACTCACAGATACGCAGTATTTT. As protein: CASSSPGQGLTDTQYF.